Described below is a single T cell receptor (beta chain) sequence and its context. In the source study's methods: Estimation of nucleated cell counts relied on the amplification of reference gene primers. The protocol was immunoSEQ multiplex PCR, while the TCRdb copy is restricted to in-frame clones and leaves out a portion. That table gives V, J and clone size, and the DNA gave D and trimming. The sample yields about 220,000 clones, approximately 81% seen once. The CDR3 totals 13 residues. V was pared by 0 bases and J by 7 bases, with 0 bases of the junction left unmatched. CDR1 SGHRS and CDR2 YFSETQ come from the germline V gene. The source of the sample is a study of blood T cell repertoires in COVID-19. Background on the study: COVID-19 samples, acute and convalescent, were from the United States, Italy and Spain. The analysed material was cDNA or gDNA that came from T cells, B-cell-depleted T cells, or PBMCs.

The chain couples TRBV5-1 to TRBJ2-1; TRBD1 aligns across 8 bases. The TCR sequence derives from a woman aged 60-70 years who had recovered from COVID-19. Sequences were obtained from peripheral blood. The chain's CDR3 is CASSLGDRNEQFF. In DNA, the CDR3 is TGCGCCAGCAGCTTGGGGGACAGGAATGAGCAGTTCTTC.